This passage covers 9 T cell receptor beta chains from one sample sequenced in a study of CD8+CD57+ T cells in acquired aplastic anemia (dated by TCRdb to the late 2010s). Sequencing was carried out with an Illumina HiSeq 2000. Genomic DNA served as template for TCR beta VDJ combination and CDR3 sequence profiling. TCRdb cleaned the public reads at Q25 with fastp, built clones with MiXCR and kept in-frame beta chains. Rows with a matching CDR3 protein are joined into one entry that keeps the most common DNA and genes. Recorded for this sample are over 40,000 distinct CDR3 sequences; 55% to 75% of them occurred a single time. The biggest ten clones account for around a third of the sample. Input material: sorted CD4+, CD8+, or CD8+CD57+ T cells (not recorded which) from PBMCs. Source of these receptors: a human donor in good health, serving as a control.

The chain couples TRBV7-7 to TRBJ2-7; possible D gene TRBD1, 6 bases. Germline V lookup: CDR1 SSHAT, CDR2 FNYEAQ (reference sequence). The V gene lost 5 bases and the J gene lost 3 bases, with 11 bases spanning the gap. There are 13 residues in the CDR3. In DNA form, the CDR3 reads TGTGCCAGCAGCAAAAAGGGGGTCTACGAGCAGTACTTC. Encoded protein: CASSKKGVYEQYF.

The gene calls are TRBV29-1 and TRBJ2-7, with D perhaps matching TRBD1 (6 bases). Germline CDR1 is SQVTM and CDR2 is ANQGSEA. V lost 4 bases and J 5 bases, leaving 12 bases between the germline ends. The CDR3 totals 12 residues. CDR3 sequence (DNA): TGCAGCGTTGTTCAGGGGCCGAACGAGCAGTACTTC. Encoded protein: CSVVQGPNEQYF.

The rearrangement uses TRBV20-1 and TRBJ2-4, with 7 nucleotides matching TRBD2. Germline values: CDR1 DFQATT, CDR2 SNEGSKA (reference sequence). The V gene end was trimmed by 1 base and the J gene end by 2 bases; junction bases not matched to a gene: 8. This CDR3 contains 16 residues. This CDR3 reads CSARVGGDLSKNIQYF. The CDR3, as DNA: TGCAGTGCTAGAGTGGGAGGGGATTTGTCCAAAAACATTCAGTACTTC.

This clonotype was detected once. The gene calls are TRBV24-1 and TRBJ2-5; 12 bases are a match to TRBD1. J gave up 5 bases and V 3 bases, and 6 bases lay outside the gene matches. CDR1 KGHDR and CDR2 SFDVKD come from the germline V gene. The CDR3 sequence is 16 residues long. CDR3 DNA: TGTGCCACCAGTGATCCCCGGGACAGGGGGCTCGAGACCCAGTACTTC. Its protein product is CATSDPRDRGLETQYF.

The chain has TRBV19 and TRBJ2-7; 13 nucleotides agree with TRBD2. Germline CDR1 LNHDA, CDR2 SQIVND (reference sequence). V dropped 4 bases and J dropped 8; count of bases not matched to a gene: 5. The CDR3 contains 14 residues. The CDR3 is CASSTGTSGTQQYF. For the CDR3, the DNA is TGTGCCAGTAGTACTGGGACTAGCGGGACCCAGCAGTACTTC.

By sample share, this clonotype is medium-sized (0.01 to 0.1%). The V gene is TRBV2, the J gene TRBJ2-7, with TRBD1 matching 11 bases. Germline trimming cut 10 bases from V and 0 bases from J; bases unmatched to any gene: 11. The CDR3 consists of 16 residues. Per germline, CDR1 SNHLY and CDR2 FYNNEI. CDR3 nucleotide sequence: TGTGCCACCTCGGGGGACAGGGGGGAGAGCTCCTACGAGCAGTACTTC. Its translation: CATSGDRGESSYEQYF.

J is TRBJ1-5 and V is TRBV20-1; TRBD1 agrees at 8 bases. J was trimmed by 9 bases and V by 5 bases; bases with no gene match: 6. Germline CDR1 DFQATT, CDR2 SNEGSKA (reference sequence). The CDR3 runs to 12 residues. CDR3 in amino acids: CSAAQGAGPQHF. CDR3 nucleotide sequence: TGCAGTGCTGCGCAGGGGGCTGGGCCCCAGCATTTT.

The CDR3 region has the DNA TGCAGTGCCAGCAGTGAAACGCGTTACGAGCAGTACTTC. It codes for CSASSETRYEQYF. This sequence joins TRBV20-1 and TRBJ2-7, with D uncertain. Germline V gives CDR1 DFQATT, CDR2 SNEGSKA (reference sequence). This CDR3 is 13 amino acids long. V lost 6 bases, J lost 4 bases, and 16 bases lay in between.

The chain carries TRBV25-1 and TRBJ2-5, with D tentatively TRBD1 (5 bases). Trimming left V 1 base short and J 5 bases short, with 14 bases between. The CDR3 has 15 residues. Per germline, CDR1 MGHDK and CDR2 SYGVNS. The CDR3 loop reads CASSEFPGSGETQYF. DNA of the CDR3: TGTGCCAGCAGTGAATTCCCAGGGTCGGGCGAGACCCAGTACTTC.